The T cell receptor beta chain under discussion was sequenced for a study of blood T cell repertoires in COVID-19. On the study more broadly: PBMCs, B-cell-depleted T cells, or T cells provided the cDNA or gDNA that made up the material.

Sequencing used immunoSEQ multiplex PCR; TCRdb keeps in-frame clones, though not all of them. The data contain approximately 190,000 clones, 80% of them singletons. This TCR derives from a man aged 60-69 years with acute or convalescent COVID-19. Material for sequencing was peripheral blood.

CDR3: CASREPGTSGYEQYF. The DNA for the CDR3 is TGTGCCAGCAGGGAGCCAGGGACTAGCGGGTACGAGCAGTACTTC. The rearrangement joins TRBV7-2 to TRBJ2-7; 12 nucleotides match TRBD2. Germline V gives CDR1 SGHTA, CDR2 FQGNSA. The CDR3 extends over 15 amino acids. V shed 6 bases and J 4 bases; nucleotides not matched to a gene: 7.